A selection of T cell receptor beta chains follows, all from one sample in a study of cytomegalovirus exposure and HLA in healthy donors. Measured with immunoSEQ multiplex PCR; TCRdb has only the in-frame clones, and not every one. Of 120,000 or so clones in the sample, over 65% were seen once. Sequencing input: PBMCs. The origin of the receptors is a man in his thirties or forties in good health and CMV-seronegative. Each CDR3 is given with its conserved first and last residue. The order of the fields is D gene, J gene, V gene, clone size, CDR3 DNA, CDR3 protein. D genes are given only for firm matches. Rows may omit the clone size; those that give it use once, few, many or a size class.

NA | TRBJ1-1 | TRBV19 | NA | TGTGCCAGTAGTACGGGGGGAAAGAACACTGAAGCTTTCTTT | CASSTGGKNTEAFF
TRBD1 | TRBJ2-3 | TRBV29-1 | NA | TGCAGCGTTGACGGGGACAGGACCACAGATACGCAGTATTTT | CSVDGDRTTDTQYF
NA | TRBJ1-1 | TRBV7-6 | NA | TGTGCCAGCAGTTACCTCGACAGTCAGAACACTGAAGCTTTCTTT | CASSYLDSQNTEAFF
NA | TRBJ1-5 | TRBV29-1 | few | TGCAGCGTTAAAAGTCAGGGCGTCGATCAGCCCCAGCATTTT | CSVKSQGVDQPQHF
TRBD1 | TRBJ1-1 | TRBV4-2 | NA | TGTGCCAGCAGCCAAGATGCCTCCCAGGGGGCCGGGCTGAACACTGAAGCTTTCTTT | CASSQDASQGAGLNTEAFF
TRBD1 | TRBJ1-3 | TRBV2 | NA | TGTGCCAGCAGTGACCCCCTGGACAGGGCCTCTGGAAACACCATATATTTT | CASSDPLDRASGNTIYF
NA | TRBJ2-1 | TRBV7-9 | NA | TGTGCCAGCAGCCTTGCTAGTGCCTCCTACAATGAGCAGTTCTTC | CASSLASASYNEQFF
TRBD2 | TRBJ2-5 | TRBV5-1 | NA | TGCGCCAGCAGCTTTCAAACCGGGACTAGCGGTGAGACCCAGTACTTC | CASSFQTGTSGETQYF
TRBD2 | TRBJ2-7 | TRBV6-5 | NA | TGTGCCAGCAGTTACCCCGGACTAGCGGGCAACGAGCAGTACTTC | CASSYPGLAGNEQYF
TRBD1 | TRBJ2-2 | TRBV5-4 | NA | TGTGCCAGCAGCAGGGACAGGGTGGACACCGGGGAGCTGTTTTTT | CASSRDRVDTGELFF
TRBD1 | TRBJ2-2 | TRBV7-6 | NA | TGTGCCAGCAGCGAACAGGGGACCGGGGAGCTGTTTTTT | CASSEQGTGELFF
TRBD2 | TRBJ2-1 | TRBV9 | NA | TGTGCCAGCAGCGCGGGGGGGAACAATGAGCAGTTCTTC | CASSAGGNNEQFF
TRBD1 | TRBJ2-7 | TRBV15 | NA | TGTGCCACCAGCAGAGATCTCCCGTTGCGACAGGGTATCTACGAGCAGTACTTC | CATSRDLPLRQGIYEQYF
NA | TRBJ1-1 | TRBV6-5 | few | TGTGCCAGCAGGCTCCTTGGGGGCTCCGGAACTGAAGCTTTCTTT | CASRLLGGSGTEAFF
NA | TRBJ2-7 | TRBV6-5 | NA | TGTGCCAGCAGTACGATACAGGGTCCCTACGAGCAGTACTTC | CASSTIQGPYEQYF
TRBD1 | TRBJ1-1 | TRBV19 | NA | TGTGCCAGTAGTCCACAGACAGGGGCGATGAACACTGAAGCTTTCTTT | CASSPQTGAMNTEAFF
TRBD2 | TRBJ2-1 | TRBV27 | NA | TGTGCCAGCAGTTTCCGGGGGGGGAATGAGCAGTTCTTC | CASSFRGGNEQFF
TRBD1 | TRBJ2-2 | TRBV5-1 | NA | TGCGCCAGCAGTATACAGGGGGGAAACACCGGGGAGCTGTTTTTT | CASSIQGGNTGELFF